This TCR beta chain originates from a study of response to subunit inactivated influenza vaccine (dated by TCRdb to the late 2010s). For the wider study: To follow how T cells responded to a trivalent subunit inactivated influenza vaccine, the researchers relied on deep quantitative profiling of the T cell receptor repertoire.

General conclusions and limits of the study: The authors suggested that each seasonal influenza vaccination may recruit only a limited number of new T cells.

Note on this clonotype: Its specific antigen is unknown. No base-level quality is on record; no much larger clone is a single base apart.

The library was built by means of RT-PCR. The sequencing machine was an Illumina HiSeq 2500. TCRdb reprocessed the public reads (quality trimming at Q25 with fastp, clone calling with MiXCR) and kept in-frame beta chains. Each record represents a unique CDR3 protein, reported with the most common genes and DNA among its rows. The sample table shows approximately 480,000 distinct CDR3 sequences, and 10% to 11% are seen once. The top ten constitute 9.5% to 15% of the sample. The CDR3 numbers 17 residues from cysteine through phenylalanine. Here the CDR3 DNA is all that survives: 51 bases in frame from base 1. Via the germline V gene, CDR1 is SGHRS and CDR2 YFSETQ. Trimmed from V: 0 bases; trimmed from J: 2 bases; junction bases lacking a gene match: 7. The sample's time point label, decoded: more than 35 days after influenza vaccine administration.

The rearranged chain carries TRBV5-1 and TRBJ2-3; 9 nucleotides in the junction match TRBD2. The TCR comes from a man aged 45-60 years who received an inactivated influenza vaccine. Donor details come from another sample of the same person, matched by shared clones. The material was PBMCs from blood, obtained about 40 days after vaccination. The nucleotide sequence reads TGCGCCAGCAGCTTGGGCCTAGCGGGGACCTCCACAGATACGCAGTATTTT. The resulting protein is CASSLGLAGTSTDTQYF.